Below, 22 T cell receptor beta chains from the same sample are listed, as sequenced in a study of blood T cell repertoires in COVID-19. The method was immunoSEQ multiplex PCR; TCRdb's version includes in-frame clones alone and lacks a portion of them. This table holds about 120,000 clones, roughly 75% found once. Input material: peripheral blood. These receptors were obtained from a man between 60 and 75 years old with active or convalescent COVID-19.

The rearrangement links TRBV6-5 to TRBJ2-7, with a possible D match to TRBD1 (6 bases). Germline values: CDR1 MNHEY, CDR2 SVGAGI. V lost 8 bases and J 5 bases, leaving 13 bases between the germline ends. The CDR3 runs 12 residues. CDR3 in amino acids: CASQTGRDEQYF. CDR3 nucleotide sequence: TGTGCCAGCCAGACAGGTCGGGACGAGCAGTACTTC.

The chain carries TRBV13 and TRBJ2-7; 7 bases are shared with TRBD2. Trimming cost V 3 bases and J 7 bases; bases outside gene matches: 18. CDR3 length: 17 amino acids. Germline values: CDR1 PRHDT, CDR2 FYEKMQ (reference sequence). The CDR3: CASSFGLESGNGKEQYF. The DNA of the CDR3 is TGTGCCAGCAGCTTCGGGCTTGAGAGCGGGAACGGTAAGGAGCAGTACTTC. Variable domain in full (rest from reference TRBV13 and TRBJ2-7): AAGVIQSPRHLIKEKRETATLKCYPIPRHDTVYWYQQGPGQDPQFLISFYEKMQSDKGSIPDRFSAQQFSDYHSELNMSSLELGDSALYFCASSFGLESGNGKEQYFGPGTRLTVT.

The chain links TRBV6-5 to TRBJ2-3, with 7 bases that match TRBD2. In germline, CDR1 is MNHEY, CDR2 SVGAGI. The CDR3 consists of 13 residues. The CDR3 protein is CVTERENTDTQYF. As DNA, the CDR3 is TGTGTCACCGAGCGGGAAAACACAGATACGCAGTATTTT.

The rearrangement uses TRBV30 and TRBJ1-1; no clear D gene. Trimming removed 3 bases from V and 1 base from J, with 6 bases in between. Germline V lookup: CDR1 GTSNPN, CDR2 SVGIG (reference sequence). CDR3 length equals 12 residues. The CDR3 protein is CAWRVANTEAFF. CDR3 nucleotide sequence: TGTGCCTGGAGGGTAGCGAACACTGAAGCTTTCTTT.

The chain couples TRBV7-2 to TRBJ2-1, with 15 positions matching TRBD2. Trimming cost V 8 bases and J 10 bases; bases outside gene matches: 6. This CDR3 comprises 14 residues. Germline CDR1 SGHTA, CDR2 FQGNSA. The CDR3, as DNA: TGTGCCAGCCAAGGACTAGCGGGAGGGGCCGAGCAGTTCTTC. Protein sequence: CASQGLAGGAEQFF.

The CDR3 sequence: CASSEGITDTQYF. The CDR3 DNA follows: TGTGCCAGCAGTGAGGGCATCACAGATACGCAGTATTTT. This chain joins TRBV2 and TRBJ2-3, with D unresolved. The CDR3 length is 13 residues. Germline CDR1 SNHLY, CDR2 FYNNEI. Trimming pared 3 bases from V and 2 bases from J, leaving 6 bases between.

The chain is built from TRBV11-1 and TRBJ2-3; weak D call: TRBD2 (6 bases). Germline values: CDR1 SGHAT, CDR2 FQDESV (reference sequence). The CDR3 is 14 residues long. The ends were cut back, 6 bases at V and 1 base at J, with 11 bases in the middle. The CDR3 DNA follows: TGTGCCAGCAGACACCCGGGGGGCACAGATACGCAGTATTTT. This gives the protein CASRHPGGTDTQYF.

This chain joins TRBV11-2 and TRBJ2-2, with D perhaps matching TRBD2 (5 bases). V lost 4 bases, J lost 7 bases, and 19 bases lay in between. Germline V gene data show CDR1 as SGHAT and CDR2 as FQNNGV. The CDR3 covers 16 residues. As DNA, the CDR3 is TGTGCCAGCAGCTCCTCGCCCGCTCACCGGGGCGGGGAGCTGTTTTTT. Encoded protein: CASSSSPAHRGGELFF.

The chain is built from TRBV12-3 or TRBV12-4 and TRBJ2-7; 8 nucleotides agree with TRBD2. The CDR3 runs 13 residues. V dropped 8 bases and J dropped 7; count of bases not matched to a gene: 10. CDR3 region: CASLSGSLSEQYF. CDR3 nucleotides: TGTGCCAGCCTAAGCGGGAGTCTTAGTGAGCAGTACTTC.

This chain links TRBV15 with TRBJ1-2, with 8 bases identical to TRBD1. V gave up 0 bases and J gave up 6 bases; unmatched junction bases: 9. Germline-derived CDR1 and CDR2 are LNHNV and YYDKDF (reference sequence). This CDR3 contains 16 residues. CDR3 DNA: TGTGCCACCAGCAGAGATCTCGGGACAGGCTCGCATGGCTACACCTTC. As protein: CATSRDLGTGSHGYTF. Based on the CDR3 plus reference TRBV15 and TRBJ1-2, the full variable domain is DAMVIQNPRYQVTQFGKPVTLSCSQTLNHNVMYWYQQKSSQAPKLLFHYYDKDFNNEADTPDNFQSRRPNTSFCFLDIRSPGLGDTAMYLCATSRDLGTGSHGYTFGSGTRLTVV.

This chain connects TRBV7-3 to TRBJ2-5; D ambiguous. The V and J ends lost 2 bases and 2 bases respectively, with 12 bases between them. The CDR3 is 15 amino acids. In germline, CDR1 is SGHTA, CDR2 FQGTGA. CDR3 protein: CASSLVPYSQETQYF. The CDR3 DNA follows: TGTGCCAGCAGCTTAGTCCCCTACTCACAAGAGACCCAGTACTTC.

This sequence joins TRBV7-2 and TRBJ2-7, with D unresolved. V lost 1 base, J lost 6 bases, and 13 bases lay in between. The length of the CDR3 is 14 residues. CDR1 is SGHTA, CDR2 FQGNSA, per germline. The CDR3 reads CASSLDFRRGEQYF. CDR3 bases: TGTGCCAGCAGCTTAGATTTCCGTCGAGGCGAGCAGTACTTC.

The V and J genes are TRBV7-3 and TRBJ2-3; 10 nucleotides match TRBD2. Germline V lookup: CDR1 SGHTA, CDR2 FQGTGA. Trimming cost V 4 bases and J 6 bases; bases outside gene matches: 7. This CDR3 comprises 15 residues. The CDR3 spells CASSSGLADWDTQYF. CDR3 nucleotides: TGTGCCAGCAGCTCAGGACTAGCGGACTGGGATACGCAGTATTTT. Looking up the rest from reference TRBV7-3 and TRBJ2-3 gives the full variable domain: GAGVSQTPSNKVTEKGKYVELRCDPISGHTALYWYRQSLGQGPEFLIYFQGTGAADDSGLPNDRFFAVRPEGSVSTLKIQRTERGDSAVYLCASSSGLADWDTQYFGPGTRLTVL.

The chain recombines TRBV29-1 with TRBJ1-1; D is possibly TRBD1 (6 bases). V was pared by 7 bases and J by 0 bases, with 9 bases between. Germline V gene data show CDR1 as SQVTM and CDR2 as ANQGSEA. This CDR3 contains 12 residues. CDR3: CSGRTVNTEAFF. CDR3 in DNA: TGCAGCGGTAGGACAGTGAACACTGAAGCTTTCTTT.

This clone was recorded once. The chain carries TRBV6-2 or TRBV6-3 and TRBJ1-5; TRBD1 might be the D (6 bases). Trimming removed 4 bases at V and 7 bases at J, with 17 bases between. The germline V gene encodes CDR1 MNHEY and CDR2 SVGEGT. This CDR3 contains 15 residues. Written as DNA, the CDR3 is TGTGCCAGCAGTTTCCAGGACAGTTGGGTACAGCCCCAGCATTTT. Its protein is CASSFQDSWVQPQHF.

DNA for the CDR3: TGTGCCAGCAGTATGGCCGGGACAGGGCGCGAAAAACTGTTTTTT. Translation gives CASSMAGTGREKLFF. The chain joins TRBV2 to TRBJ1-4; TRBD1 matches 9 bases. J lost 8 bases, V lost 5 bases, and 9 bases had no gene match. There are 15 residues in the CDR3. Germline V gene lookup returns CDR1 SNHLY and CDR2 FYNNEI.

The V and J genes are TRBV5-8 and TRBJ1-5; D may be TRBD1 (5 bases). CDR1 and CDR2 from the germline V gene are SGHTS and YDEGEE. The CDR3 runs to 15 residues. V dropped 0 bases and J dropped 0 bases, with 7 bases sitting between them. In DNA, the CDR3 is TGTGCCAGCAGCTTGGAGGGGTATAGCAATCAGCCCCAGCATTTT. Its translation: CASSLEGYSNQPQHF.

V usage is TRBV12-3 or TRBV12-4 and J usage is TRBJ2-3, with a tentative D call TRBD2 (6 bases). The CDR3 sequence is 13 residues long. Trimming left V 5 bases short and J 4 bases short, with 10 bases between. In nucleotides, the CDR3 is TGTGCCAGCAGTCGACGACTAGCAGATACGCAGTATTTT. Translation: CASSRRLADTQYF.

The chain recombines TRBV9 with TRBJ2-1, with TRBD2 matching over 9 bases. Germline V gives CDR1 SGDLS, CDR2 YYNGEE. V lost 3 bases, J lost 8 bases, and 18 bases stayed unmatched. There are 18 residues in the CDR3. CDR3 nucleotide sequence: TGTGCCAGCAGCGATTGGACGCGGGGGCGGGAGGGCCGATATGAGCAGTTCTTC. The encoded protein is CASSDWTRGREGRYEQFF.

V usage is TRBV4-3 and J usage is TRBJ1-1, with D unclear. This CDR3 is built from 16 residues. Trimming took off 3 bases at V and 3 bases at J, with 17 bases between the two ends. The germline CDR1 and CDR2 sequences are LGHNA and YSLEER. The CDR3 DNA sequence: TGCGCCAGCAGCCAGGCACACAGAACGAGTTACACTGAAGCTTTCTTT. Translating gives CASSQAHRTSYTEAFF.

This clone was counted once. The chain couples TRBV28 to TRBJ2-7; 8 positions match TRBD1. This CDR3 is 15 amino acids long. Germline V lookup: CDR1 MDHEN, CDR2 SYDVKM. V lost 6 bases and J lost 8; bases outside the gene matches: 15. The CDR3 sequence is CASRPGGTGGGKQYF. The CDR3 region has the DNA TGTGCCAGCAGGCCCGGAGGGACAGGTGGGGGCAAGCAGTACTTC.

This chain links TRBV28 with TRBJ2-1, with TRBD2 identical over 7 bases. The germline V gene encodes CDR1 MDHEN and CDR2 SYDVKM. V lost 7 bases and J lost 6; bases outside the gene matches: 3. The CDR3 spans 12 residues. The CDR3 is CASKASGNEQFF. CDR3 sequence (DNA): TGTGCCAGCAAGGCTAGCGGCAATGAGCAGTTCTTC.